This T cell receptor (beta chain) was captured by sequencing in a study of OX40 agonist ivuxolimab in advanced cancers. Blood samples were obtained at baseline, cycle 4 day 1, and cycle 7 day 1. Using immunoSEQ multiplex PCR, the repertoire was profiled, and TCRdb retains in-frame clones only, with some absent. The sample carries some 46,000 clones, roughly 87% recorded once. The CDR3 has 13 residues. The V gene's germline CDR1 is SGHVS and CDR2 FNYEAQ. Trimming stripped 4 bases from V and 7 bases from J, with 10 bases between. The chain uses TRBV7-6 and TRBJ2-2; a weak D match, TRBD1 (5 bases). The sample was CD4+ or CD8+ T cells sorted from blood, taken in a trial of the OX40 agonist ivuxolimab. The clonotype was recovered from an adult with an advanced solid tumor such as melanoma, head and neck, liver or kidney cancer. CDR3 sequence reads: CASSSSGNGELFF. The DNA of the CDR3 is TGTGCCAGCAGCTCTTCAGGGAACGGGGAGCTGTTTTTT.